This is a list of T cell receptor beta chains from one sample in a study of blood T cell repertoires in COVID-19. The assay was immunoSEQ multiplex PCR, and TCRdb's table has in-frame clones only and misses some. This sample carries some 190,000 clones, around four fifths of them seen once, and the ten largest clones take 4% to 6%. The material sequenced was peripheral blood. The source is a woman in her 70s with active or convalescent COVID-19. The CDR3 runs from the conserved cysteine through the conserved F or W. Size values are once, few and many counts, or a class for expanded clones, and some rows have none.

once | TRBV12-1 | CAQSFLQGGKGNQPQHF
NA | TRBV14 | CASSHRVRNTEAFF
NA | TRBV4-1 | CASSQLGTSYNEQFF
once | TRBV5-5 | CASSLLGRGYGYTF
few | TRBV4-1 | CASSFERTGAITDTQYF
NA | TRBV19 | CASSETSTTDTQYF
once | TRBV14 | CASSPWTGPYNEQFF
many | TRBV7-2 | CASSVSVNTEAFF
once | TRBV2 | CASSEQGAGAEAFF
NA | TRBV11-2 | CASSLEGLNNEQFF
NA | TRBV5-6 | CASSLGLRGYSPLHF
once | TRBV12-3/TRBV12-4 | CASRPDRGHGITF
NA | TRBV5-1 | CASSYRQGEDEQYF
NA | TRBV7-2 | CASSFSGGLEETQYF
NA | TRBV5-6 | CASNGIAGSYEQYF
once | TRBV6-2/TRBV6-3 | CASSYSRGTGELFF
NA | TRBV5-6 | CASSLFGDRGNTIYF
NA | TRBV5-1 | CASSRLSGGRDTQYF
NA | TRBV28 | CASRGSYNEQFF
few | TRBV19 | CASSDDRGPTNEKLFF
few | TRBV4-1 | CASSPPTGSNSPLHF
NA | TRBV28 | CASSSDRGGYYGYTF
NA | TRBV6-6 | CASSYNLAHSTDTQYF
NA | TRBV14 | CASSQVNGRNSPLHF
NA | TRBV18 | CASSPLTTGSGANVLTF
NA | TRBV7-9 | CASSGRGTGVYGYTF
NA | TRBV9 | CASSVTPLGSNYGYTF
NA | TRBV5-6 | CASSLSFQRNYNEQFF
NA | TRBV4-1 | CASSRETGRATNEKLFF
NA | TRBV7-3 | CASSPSGSIYEQYF
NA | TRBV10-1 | CASSDNSNQPQHF
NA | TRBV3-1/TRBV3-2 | CASSLAGANTDTQYF
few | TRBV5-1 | CASSSPLGDGYTF
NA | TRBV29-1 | CSVDSAANYGYTF
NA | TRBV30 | CAWRSGRDAGELFF
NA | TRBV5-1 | CASSPGTVSATNEKLFF
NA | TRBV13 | CASSTRGRGETQYF
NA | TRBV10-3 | CAISDSSLVHNEQFF
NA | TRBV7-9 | CASSTPQGGMTNEKLFF
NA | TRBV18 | CASSPGEGYQPQHF
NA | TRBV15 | CATSRTYNLGQALAKNIQYF
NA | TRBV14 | CASSETYRESYEQYF
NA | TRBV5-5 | CASSPGTSGSLGNEQFF
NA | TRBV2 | CASSATGSTGNTIYF
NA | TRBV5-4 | CASSLVTGWGQETQYF
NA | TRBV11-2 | CASRGTGINSGANVLTF
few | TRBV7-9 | CASSLGLAGDTQYF